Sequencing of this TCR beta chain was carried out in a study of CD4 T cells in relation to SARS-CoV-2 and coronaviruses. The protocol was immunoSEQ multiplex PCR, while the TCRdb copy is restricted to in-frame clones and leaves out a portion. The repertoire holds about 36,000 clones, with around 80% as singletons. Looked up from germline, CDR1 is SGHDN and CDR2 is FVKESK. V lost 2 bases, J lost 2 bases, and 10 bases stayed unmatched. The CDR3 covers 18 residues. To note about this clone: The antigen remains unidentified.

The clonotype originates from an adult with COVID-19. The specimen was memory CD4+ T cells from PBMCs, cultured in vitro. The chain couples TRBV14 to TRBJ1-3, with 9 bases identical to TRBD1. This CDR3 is CASSQSGDRGAAGNTIYF. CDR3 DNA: TGTGCCAGCAGCCAATCGGGAGACAGGGGGGCGGCTGGAAACACCATATATTTT.